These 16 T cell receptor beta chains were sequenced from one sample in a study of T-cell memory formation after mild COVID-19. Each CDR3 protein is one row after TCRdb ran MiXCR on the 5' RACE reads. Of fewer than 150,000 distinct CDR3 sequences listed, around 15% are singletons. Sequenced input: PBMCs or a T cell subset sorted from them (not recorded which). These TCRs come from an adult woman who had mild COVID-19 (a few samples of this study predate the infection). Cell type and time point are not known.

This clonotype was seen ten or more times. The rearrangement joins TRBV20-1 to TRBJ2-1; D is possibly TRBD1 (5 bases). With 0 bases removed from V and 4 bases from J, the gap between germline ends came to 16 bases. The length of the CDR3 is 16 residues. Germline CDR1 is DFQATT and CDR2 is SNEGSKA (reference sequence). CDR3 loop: CSARDVGARIYNEQFF. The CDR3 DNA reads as TGCAGTGCTAGAGATGTAGGGGCCCGGATTTACAATGAGCAGTTCTTC.

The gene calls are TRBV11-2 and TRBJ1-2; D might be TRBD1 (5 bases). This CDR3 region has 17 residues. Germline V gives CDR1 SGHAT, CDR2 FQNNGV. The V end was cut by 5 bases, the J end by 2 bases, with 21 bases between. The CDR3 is CASSPHSLTTANYGYTF. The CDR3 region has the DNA TGTGCCAGCAGCCCCCACTCGTTGACGACAGCGAACTATGGCTACACCTTC. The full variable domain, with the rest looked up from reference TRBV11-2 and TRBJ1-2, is EAGVAQSPRYKIIEKRQSVAFWCNPISGHATLYWYQQILGQGPKLLIQFQNNGVVDDSQLPKDRFSAERLKGVDSTLKIQPAKLEDSAVYLCASSPHSLTTANYGYTFGSGTRLTVV.

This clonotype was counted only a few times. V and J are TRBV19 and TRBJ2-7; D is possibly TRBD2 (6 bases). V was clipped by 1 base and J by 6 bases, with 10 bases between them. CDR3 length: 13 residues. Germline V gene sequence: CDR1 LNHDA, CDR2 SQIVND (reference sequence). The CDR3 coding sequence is TGTGCCAGTAGTATAGTGGTCGGGAGCGAGCAGTACTTC. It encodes CASSIVVGSEQYF.

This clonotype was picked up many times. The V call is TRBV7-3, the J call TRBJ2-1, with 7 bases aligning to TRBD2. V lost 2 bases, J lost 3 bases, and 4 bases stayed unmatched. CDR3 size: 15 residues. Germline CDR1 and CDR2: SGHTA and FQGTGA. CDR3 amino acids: CASSLLAENYNEQFF. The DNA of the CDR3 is TGTGCCAGCAGCTTACTAGCGGAAAACTACAATGAGCAGTTCTTC.

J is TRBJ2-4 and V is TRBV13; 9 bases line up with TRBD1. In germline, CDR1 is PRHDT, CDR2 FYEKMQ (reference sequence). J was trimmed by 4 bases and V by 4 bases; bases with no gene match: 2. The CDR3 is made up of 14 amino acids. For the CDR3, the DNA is TGTGCCAGCAGCTCCGGACAGGGGAAAAACATTCAGTACTTC. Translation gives CASSSGQGKNIQYF.

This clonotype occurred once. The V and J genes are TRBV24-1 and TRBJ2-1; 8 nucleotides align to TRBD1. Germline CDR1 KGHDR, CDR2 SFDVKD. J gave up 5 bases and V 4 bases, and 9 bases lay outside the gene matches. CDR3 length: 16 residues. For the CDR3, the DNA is TGTGCCACCAGTGACGCGACAGGGGCGCACCACAATGAGCAGTTCTTC. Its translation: CATSDATGAHHNEQFF.

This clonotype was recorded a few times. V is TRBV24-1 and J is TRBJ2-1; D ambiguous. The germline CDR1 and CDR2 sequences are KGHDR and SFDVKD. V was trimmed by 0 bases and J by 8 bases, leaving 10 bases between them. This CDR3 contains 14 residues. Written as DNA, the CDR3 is TGTGCCACCAGTGATTTGTTCTCCGCCCATGAGCAGTTCTTC. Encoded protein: CATSDLFSAHEQFF.

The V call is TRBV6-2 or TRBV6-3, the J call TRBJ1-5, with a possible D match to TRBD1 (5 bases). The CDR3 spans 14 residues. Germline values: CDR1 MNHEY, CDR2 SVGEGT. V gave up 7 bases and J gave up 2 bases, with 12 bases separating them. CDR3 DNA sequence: TGTGCCAGCACCTCAGGGTTCGGCAATCAGCCCCAGCATTTT. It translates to CASTSGFGNQPQHF.

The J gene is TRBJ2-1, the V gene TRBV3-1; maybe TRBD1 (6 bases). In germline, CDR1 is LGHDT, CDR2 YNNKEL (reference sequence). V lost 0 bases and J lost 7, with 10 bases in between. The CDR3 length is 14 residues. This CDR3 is CASSQDNRENEQFF. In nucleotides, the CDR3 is TGTGCCAGCAGCCAAGATAACAGGGAGAATGAGCAGTTCTTC.

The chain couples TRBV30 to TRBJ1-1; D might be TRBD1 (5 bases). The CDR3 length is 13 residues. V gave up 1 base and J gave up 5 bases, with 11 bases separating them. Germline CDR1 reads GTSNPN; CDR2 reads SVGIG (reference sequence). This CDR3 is CAWSGLGGTEAFF. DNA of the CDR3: TGTGCCTGGAGTGGGCTCGGGGGGACTGAAGCTTTCTTT.

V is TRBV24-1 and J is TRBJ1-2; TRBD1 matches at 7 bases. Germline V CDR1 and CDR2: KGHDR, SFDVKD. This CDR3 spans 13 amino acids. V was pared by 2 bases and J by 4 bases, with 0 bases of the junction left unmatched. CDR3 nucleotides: TGTGCCACCAGTGATTCAGGGGGCTATGGCTACACCTTC. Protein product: CATSDSGGYGYTF.

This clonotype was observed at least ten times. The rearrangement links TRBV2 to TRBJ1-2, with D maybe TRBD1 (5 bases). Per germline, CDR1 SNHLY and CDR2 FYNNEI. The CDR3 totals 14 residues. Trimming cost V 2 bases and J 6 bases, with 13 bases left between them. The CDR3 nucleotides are TGTGCCAGCAGTGAATCCCTGGGGACGGATGGCTACACCTTC. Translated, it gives CASSESLGTDGYTF. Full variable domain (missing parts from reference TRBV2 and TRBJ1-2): EPEVTQTPSHQVTQMGQEVILRCVPISNHLYFYWYRQILGQKVEFLVSFYNNEISEKSEIFDDQFSVERPDGSNFTLKIRSTKLEDSAMYFCASSESLGTDGYTFGSGTRLTVV.

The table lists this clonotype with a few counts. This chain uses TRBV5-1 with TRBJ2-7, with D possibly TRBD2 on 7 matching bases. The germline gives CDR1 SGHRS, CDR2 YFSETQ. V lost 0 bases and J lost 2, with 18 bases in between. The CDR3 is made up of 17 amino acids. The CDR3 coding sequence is TGCGCCAGCAGCTTGGAATCCGGGGGGCTAAGCACCTACGAGCAGTACTTC. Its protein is CASSLESGGLSTYEQYF.

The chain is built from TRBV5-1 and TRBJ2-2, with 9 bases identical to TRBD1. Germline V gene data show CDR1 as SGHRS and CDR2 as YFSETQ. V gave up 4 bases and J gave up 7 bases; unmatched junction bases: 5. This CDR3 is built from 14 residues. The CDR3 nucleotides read TGCGCCAGCAGCCCCGGGACAGGGTTCGGGGAGCTGTTTTTT. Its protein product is CASSPGTGFGELFF.

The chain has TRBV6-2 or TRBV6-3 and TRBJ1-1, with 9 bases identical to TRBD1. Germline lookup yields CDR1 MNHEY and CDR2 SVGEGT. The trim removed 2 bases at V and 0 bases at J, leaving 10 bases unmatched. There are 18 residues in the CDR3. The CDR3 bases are TGTGCCAGCAGTTACACCATGACAGGGACAGGGATGAACACTGAAGCTTTCTTT. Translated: CASSYTMTGTGMNTEAFF.

CDR3 protein: CASSFGTPVYNEQFF. Written as DNA, the CDR3 is TGTGCCAGCAGCTTCGGGACTCCCGTCTACAATGAGCAGTTCTTC. The chain links TRBV5-6 to TRBJ2-1; the D gene is possibly TRBD2 (6 bases). The CDR3 has 15 amino acids. V was trimmed by 2 bases and J by 3 bases, leaving 12 bases between them. Germline CDR1 reads SGHDT; CDR2 reads YYEEEE.